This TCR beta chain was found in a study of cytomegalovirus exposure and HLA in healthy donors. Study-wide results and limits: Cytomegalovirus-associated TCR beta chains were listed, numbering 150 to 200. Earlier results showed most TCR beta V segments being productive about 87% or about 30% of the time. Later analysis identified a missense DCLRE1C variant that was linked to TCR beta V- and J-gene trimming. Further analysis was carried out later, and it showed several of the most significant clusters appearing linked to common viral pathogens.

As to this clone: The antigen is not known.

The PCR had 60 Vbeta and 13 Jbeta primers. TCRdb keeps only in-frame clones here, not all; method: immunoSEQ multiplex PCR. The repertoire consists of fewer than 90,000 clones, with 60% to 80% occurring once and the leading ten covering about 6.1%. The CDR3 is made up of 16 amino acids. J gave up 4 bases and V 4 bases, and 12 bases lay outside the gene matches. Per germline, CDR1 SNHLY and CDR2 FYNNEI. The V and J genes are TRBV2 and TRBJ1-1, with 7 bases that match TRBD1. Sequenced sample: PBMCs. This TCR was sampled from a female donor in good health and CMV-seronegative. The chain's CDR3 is CASSVGQGGGGTEAFF. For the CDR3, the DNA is TGTGCCAGCAGTGTGGGCCAGGGGGGAGGTGGCACTGAAGCTTTCTTT. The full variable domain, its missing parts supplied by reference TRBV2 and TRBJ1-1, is EPEVTQTPSHQVTQMGQEVILRCVPISNHLYFYWYRQILGQKVEFLVSFYNNEISEKSEIFDDQFSVERPDGSNFTLKIRSTKLEDSAMYFCASSVGQGGGGTEAFFGQGTRLTVV.